This T cell receptor (beta chain) was profiled in a study of shared clonotypes between healthy human individuals. Deletions cut 6 bases from V and 3 bases from J, with 9 bases between. CDR1 and CDR2 (germline): MNHNS, SASEGT. This CDR3 is 13 amino acids long. Clones were sequenced by immunoSEQ multiplex PCR, and TCRdb holds only the in-frame ones, with some missing. Seen here are 2.3 million or so clones, 85% to 95% observed once, and the top ten hold under 0.45%. About this clone: Its antigen is undetermined.

Broader study findings: When naive CD4 clonotypes were compared across a handful of donors, about 4.8% were shared.

The rearrangement uses TRBV6-1 and TRBJ1-5; D ambiguous. Sequencing was done on a sample of naive CD4+ T cells from PBMCs. This sample's subset: CD45RA+ positively selected. This TCR was sampled from a man aged 18 to 30 in good health. Some clones in this sample may be carry-over from other donors' samples. DNA for the CDR3: TGTGCCAGCAGCGTGGCAGACAATCAGCCCCAGCATTTT. This codes for CASSVADNQPQHF.